The present T cell receptor beta chain was sequenced within a study of cytomegalovirus exposure and HLA in healthy donors. General study results and limits: For TCR beta chains, V- and J-gene trimming was later linked to a missense DCLRE1C variant. According to an earlier analysis, most TCR beta V segments yielded productive rearrangements about 90% or about 30% of the time.

Deletions cut 2 bases from V and 4 bases from J, with 20 bases between. The CDR3 length is 17 residues. Per germline, CDR1 ENHRY and CDR2 SYGVKD. This clone was recorded a few times. Its target is not known. Primers included in the PCR were 60 Vbeta and 13 Jbeta primers. The table came from immunoSEQ multiplex PCR; TCRdb's copy has only in-frame clones and leaves some out. This table holds roughly 70,000 clones, 75% found once. The V and J genes are TRBV10-3 and TRBJ1-2, with D hard to call. The sequenced sample was PBMCs. This receptor was identified in a man aged 70 or older in good health and CMV-seronegative. The CDR3 sequence is CAISERSVYGVLYGYTF. CDR3 nucleotide sequence: TGTGCCATCAGTGAGCGTTCGGTATACGGAGTACTCTATGGCTACACCTTC.